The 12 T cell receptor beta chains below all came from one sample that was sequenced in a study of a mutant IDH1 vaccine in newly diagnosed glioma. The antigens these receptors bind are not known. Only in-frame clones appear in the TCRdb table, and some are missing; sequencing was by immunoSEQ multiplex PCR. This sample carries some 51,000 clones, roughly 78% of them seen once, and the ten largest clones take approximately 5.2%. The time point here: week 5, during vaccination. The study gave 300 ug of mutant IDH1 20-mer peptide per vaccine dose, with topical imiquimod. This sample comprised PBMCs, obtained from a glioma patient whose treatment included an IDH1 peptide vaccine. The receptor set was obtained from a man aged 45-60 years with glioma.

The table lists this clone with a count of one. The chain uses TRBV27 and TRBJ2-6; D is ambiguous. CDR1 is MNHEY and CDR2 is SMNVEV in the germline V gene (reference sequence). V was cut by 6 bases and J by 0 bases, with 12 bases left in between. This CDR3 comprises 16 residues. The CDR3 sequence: CASSARGSSGANVLTF. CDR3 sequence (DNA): TGTGCCAGCAGCGCTAGAGGAAGCTCTGGGGCCAACGTCCTGACTTTC.

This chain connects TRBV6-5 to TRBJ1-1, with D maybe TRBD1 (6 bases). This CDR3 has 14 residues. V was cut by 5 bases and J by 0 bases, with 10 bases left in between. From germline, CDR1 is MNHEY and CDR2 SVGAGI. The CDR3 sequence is CASSKQGMNTEAFF. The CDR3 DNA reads TGTGCCAGCAGTAAACAGGGCATGAACACTGAAGCTTTCTTT.

The CDR3 coding sequence is TGTGCCATCAGTTTAGCGGGGGGGCAGGGTGAGCAGTTCTTC. Encoded protein: CAISLAGGQGEQFF. The V call is TRBV10-3, the J call TRBJ2-1; 11 nucleotides line up with TRBD2. The germline V gene encodes CDR1 ENHRY and CDR2 SYGVKD. The CDR3 spans 14 residues. With 5 bases clipped from V and 9 bases from J, the junction kept 6 bases outside the gene matches.

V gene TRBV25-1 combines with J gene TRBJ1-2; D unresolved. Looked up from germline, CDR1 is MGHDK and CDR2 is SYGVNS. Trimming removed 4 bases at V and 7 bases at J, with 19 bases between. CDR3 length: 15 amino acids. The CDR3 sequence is CASSVTFGGVAGYTF. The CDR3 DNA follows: TGTGCCAGCAGTGTCACCTTCGGCGGGGTCGCTGGCTACACCTTC.

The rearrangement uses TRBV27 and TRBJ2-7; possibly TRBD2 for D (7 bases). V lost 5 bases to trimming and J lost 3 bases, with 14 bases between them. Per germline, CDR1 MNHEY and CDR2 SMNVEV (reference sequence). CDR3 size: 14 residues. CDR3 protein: CASSPRGAGYEQYF. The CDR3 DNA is TGTGCCAGCAGTCCCCGGGGGGCGGGCTACGAGCAGTACTTC.

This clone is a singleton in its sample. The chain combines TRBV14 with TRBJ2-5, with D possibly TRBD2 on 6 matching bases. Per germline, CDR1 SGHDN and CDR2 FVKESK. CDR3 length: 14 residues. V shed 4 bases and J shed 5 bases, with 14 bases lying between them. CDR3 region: CASSLSRAGETQYF. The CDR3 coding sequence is TGTGCCAGCAGCCTGAGTAGGGCGGGGGAGACCCAGTACTTC.

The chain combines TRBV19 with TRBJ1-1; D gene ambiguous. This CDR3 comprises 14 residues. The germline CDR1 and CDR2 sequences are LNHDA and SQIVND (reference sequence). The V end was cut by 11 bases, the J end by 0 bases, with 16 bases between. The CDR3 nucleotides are TGTGCCTCCACCCCCGGCGGACTGAACACTGAAGCTTTCTTT. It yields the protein CASTPGGLNTEAFF. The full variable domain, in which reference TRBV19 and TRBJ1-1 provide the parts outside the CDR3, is DGGITQSPKYLFRKEGQNVTLSCEQNLNHDAMYWYRQDPGQGLRLIYYSQIVNDFQKGDIAEGYSVSREKKESFPLTVTSAQKNPTAFYLCASTPGGLNTEAFFGQGTRLTVV.

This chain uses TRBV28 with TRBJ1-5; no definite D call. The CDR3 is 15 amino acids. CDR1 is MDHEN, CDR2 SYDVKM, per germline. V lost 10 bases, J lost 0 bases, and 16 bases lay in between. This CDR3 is CATSGLSNSNQPQHF. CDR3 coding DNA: TGTGCCACCTCCGGACTGTCCAATAGCAATCAGCCCCAGCATTTT. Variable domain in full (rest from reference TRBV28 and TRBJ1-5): DVKVTQSSRYLVKRTGEKVFLECVQDMDHENMFWYRQDPGLGLRLIYFSYDVKMKEKGDIPEGYSVSREKKERFSLILESASTNQTSMYLCATSGLSNSNQPQHFGDGTRLSIL.

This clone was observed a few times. CDR3 protein: CASSPDGEGKNIQYF. CDR3 DNA sequence: TGTGCCAGCAGTCCGGATGGGGAGGGCAAAAACATTCAGTACTTC. The chain carries TRBV5-6 and TRBJ2-4; 7 positions agree with TRBD2. The V segment lost 5 bases and the J segment 3 bases; nucleotides outside the gene matches: 8. Germline CDR1 and CDR2: SGHDT and YYEEEE. The CDR3 loop spans 15 amino acids.

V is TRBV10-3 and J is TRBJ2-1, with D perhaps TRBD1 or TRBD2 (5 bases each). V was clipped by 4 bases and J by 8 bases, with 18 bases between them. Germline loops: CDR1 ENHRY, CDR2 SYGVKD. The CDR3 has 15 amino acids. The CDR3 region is CAISASSGLGDEQFF. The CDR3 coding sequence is TGTGCCATCAGTGCCAGCAGCGGACTGGGGGATGAGCAGTTCTTC.

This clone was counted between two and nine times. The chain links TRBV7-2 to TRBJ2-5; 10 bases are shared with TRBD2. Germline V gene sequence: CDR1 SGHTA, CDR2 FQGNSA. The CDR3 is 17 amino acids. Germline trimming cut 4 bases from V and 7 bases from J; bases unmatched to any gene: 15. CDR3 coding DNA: TGTGCCAGCAGCTCCCCTCCTGGCTCTATAGCGGGGGGGACCCAGTACTTC. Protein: CASSSPPGSIAGGTQYF.

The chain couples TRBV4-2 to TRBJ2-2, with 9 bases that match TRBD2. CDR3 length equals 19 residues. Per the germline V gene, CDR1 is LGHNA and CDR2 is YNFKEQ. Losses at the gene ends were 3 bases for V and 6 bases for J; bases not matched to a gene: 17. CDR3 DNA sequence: TGTGCCAGCAGCCATCCTCGATCGGGGCGGGGGGGCTCCTCCGGGGAGCTGTTTTTT. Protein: CASSHPRSGRGGSSGELFF.